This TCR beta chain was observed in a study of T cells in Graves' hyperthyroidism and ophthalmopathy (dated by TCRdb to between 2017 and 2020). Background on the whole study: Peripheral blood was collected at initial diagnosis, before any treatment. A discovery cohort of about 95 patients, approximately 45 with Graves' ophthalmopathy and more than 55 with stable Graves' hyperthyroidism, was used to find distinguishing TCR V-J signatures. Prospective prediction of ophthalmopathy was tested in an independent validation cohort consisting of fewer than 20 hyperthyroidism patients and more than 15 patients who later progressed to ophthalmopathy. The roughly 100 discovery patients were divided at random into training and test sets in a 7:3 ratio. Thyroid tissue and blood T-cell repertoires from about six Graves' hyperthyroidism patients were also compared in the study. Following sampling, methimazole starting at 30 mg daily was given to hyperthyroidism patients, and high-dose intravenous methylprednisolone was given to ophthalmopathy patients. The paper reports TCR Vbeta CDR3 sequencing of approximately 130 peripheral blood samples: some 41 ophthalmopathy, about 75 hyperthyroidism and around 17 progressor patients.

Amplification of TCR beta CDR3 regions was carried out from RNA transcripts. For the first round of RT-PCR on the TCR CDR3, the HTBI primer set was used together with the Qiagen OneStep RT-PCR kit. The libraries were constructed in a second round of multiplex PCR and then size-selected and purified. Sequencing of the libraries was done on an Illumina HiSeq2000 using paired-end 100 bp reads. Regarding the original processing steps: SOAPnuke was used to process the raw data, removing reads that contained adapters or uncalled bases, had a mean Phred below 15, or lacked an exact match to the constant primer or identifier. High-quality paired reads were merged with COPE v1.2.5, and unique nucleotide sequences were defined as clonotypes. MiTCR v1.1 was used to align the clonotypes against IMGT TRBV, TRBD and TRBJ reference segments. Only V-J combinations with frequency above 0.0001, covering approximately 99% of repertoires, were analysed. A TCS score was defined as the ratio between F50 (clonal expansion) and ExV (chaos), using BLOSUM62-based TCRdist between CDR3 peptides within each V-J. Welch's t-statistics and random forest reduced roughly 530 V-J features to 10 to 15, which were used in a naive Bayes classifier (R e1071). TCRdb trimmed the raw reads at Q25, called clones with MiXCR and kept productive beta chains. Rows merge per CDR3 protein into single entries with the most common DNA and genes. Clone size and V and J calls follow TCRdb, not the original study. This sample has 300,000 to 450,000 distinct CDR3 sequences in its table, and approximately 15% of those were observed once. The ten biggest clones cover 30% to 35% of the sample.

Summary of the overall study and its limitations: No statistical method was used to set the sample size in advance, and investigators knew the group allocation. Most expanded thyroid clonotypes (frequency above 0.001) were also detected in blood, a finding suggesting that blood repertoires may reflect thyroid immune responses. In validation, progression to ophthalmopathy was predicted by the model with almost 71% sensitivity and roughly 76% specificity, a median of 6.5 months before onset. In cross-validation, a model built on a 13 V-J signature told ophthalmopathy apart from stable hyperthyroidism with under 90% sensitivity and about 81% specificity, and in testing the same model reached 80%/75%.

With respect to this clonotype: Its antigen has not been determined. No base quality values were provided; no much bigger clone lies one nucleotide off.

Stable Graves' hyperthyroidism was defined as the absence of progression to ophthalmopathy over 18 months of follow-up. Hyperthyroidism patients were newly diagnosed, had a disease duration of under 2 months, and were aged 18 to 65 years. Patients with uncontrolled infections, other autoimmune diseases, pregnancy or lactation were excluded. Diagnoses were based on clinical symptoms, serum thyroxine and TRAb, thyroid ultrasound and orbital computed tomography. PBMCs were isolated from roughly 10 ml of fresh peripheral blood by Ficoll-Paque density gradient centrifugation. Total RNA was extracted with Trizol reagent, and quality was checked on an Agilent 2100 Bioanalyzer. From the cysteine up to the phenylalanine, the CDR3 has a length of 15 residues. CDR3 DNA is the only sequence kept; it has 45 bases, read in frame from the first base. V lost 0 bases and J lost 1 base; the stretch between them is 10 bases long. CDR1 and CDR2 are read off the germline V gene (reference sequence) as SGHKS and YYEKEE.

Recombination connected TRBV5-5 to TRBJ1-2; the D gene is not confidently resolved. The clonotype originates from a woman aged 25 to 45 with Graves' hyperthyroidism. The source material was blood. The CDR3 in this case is CASSLVTNSNYGYTF. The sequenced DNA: TGTGCCAGCAGCTTGGTGACGAACAGTAACTATGGCTACACCTTC.